The 19 T cell receptor beta chains below come from one sample, sequenced in a study of T cell repertoires in cytomegalovirus infection. TCRdb called the reads again in MiXCR, with one record for every CDR3 protein. Among around 630,000 distinct CDR3 sequences listed, 20% to 25% were seen once. Sequencing used CD8+ T cells from PBMCs. All receptors derive from a human donor in good health (CMV status not recorded). Some clones in this sample may be carry-over from other donors' samples.

This chain links TRBV6-2 or TRBV6-3 with TRBJ2-1, with no clear D. CDR1 is MNHEY, CDR2 SVGEGT, per germline. V was cut by 6 bases and J by 4 bases, with 13 bases left in between. The CDR3 has 14 amino acids. In DNA form, the CDR3 reads TGTGCCAGCAGCCCGTTCGGATCTTACAATGAGCAGTTCTTC. Amino acids: CASSPFGSYNEQFF.

The table lists this clonotype with a few counts. The chain has TRBV20-1 and TRBJ1-2; D is ambiguous. Trimming took off 0 bases at V and 5 bases at J, with 19 bases between the two ends. The V gene's germline CDR1 is DFQATT and CDR2 SNEGSKA (reference sequence). CDR3 length equals 16 residues. The CDR3 region is CSARDKVIGGWYGYTF. In DNA, the CDR3 is TGCAGTGCTAGAGATAAGGTTATCGGAGGATGGTATGGCTACACCTTC.

In this sample, this clonotype turned up a few times. The chain uses TRBV6-1 and TRBJ2-2, with 14 positions matching TRBD2. The CDR3 is made up of 19 amino acids. V was pared by 5 bases and J by 7 bases, with 15 bases of the junction left unmatched. Germline lookup yields CDR1 MNHNS and CDR2 SASEGT. The CDR3 sequence is CASSPPGLAGGPMGGELFF. In DNA, the CDR3 is TGTGCCAGCAGTCCCCCTGGACTAGCGGGGGGTCCGATGGGCGGGGAGCTGTTTTTT.

The chain is built from TRBV7-8 and TRBJ2-2, with TRBD1 matching over 11 bases. Germline lookup yields CDR1 SGHVS and CDR2 FQNEAQ. The CDR3 is 16 amino acids. Germline trimming cut 5 bases from V and 6 bases from J; bases unmatched to any gene: 8. CDR3 sequence: CASSTTGTGGAGELFF. The CDR3 bases are TGTGCCAGCAGCACCACCGGGACAGGGGGTGCCGGGGAGCTGTTTTTT.

Remarks on this clonotype: One base away lies a much larger clone, so this may be a sequencing read error. The chain is built from TRBV7-4 and TRBJ1-1; TRBD1 matches 7 bases. Trimming took 7 bases from V and 7 from J; bases not matched to a gene: 6. CDR1 is SGHVT, CDR2 SQSDAQ, per germline. The length of the CDR3 is 12 residues. CDR3 residues: CASNPTGNEAFF. DNA for the CDR3: TGTGCCAGCAACCCGACAGGGAATGAAGCTTTCTTT.

The rearrangement uses TRBV6-6 and TRBJ1-2; D perhaps matches TRBD1 (5 bases). CDR1 and CDR2 (germline): MNHNY, SVGAGI (reference sequence). Trimming took off 6 bases at V and 8 bases at J, with 19 bases between the two ends. This CDR3 has 14 residues. CDR3 sequence (DNA): TGTGCCAGCAGCCCGGGGCGGGGCCCTAAAGGCTACACCTTC. Its translation is CASSPGRGPKGYTF.

The chain links TRBV7-6 to TRBJ2-7; 9 positions agree with TRBD1. The V gene's germline CDR1 is SGHVS and CDR2 FNYEAQ. The ends lost 0 bases at V and 6 bases at J; junction bases unmatched: 3. CDR3 size: 14 residues. DNA for the CDR3: TGTGCCAGCAGCTTAGCCGGGACAGGGATCGAGCAGTACTTC. As protein: CASSLAGTGIEQYF.

This clonotype was seen only once. This chain joins TRBV29-1 and TRBJ2-1; D gene ambiguous. The CDR3 runs to 15 residues. V was cut by 2 bases and J by 6 bases, with 17 bases left in between. Germline V CDR1 and CDR2: SQVTM, ANQGSEA. The CDR3 reads CSVELPPGSINEQFF. The CDR3 region has the DNA TGCAGCGTTGAATTACCCCCCGGAAGTATCAATGAGCAGTTCTTC.

This clonotype has only a few counts. J is TRBJ1-1 and V is TRBV14; no clear D. The germline V gene has CDR1 SGHDN and CDR2 FVKESK. The CDR3 extends over 15 amino acids. The V gene lost 1 base and the J gene lost 4 bases, with 13 bases spanning the gap. This CDR3 reads CASSQGAGSFTEAFF. CDR3 nucleotides: TGTGCCAGCAGCCAAGGGGCCGGATCTTTCACTGAAGCTTTCTTT.

This clonotype has more than one count but fewer than ten. The chain couples TRBV6-2 or TRBV6-3 to TRBJ2-3; D is possibly TRBD2 (6 bases). Germline lookup yields CDR1 MNHEY and CDR2 SVGEGT. Trimming shortened V by 0 bases and J by 7 bases, and 17 bases separated the two germline ends. The CDR3 is 16 residues long. This CDR3 is CASSYSKQGGGNTQYF. The CDR3 DNA follows: TGTGCCAGCAGTTACTCGAAGCAGGGAGGAGGGAATACGCAGTATTTT.

This clonotype came up a few times. The rearrangement joins TRBV25-1 to TRBJ2-5; D is unresolved. The CDR3 spans 13 residues. CDR1 is MGHDK and CDR2 is SYGVNS in the germline V gene. V was cut by 2 bases and J by 5 bases, with 9 bases left in between. The CDR3 here is CASSEEEWETQYF. The CDR3 nucleotides are TGTGCCAGCAGTGAAGAGGAGTGGGAGACCCAGTACTTC.

This chain uses TRBV6-5 with TRBJ2-2; TRBD2 matches at 12 bases. Germline CDR1 and CDR2: MNHEY and SVGAGI. V was pared by 6 bases and J by 5 bases, with 7 bases of the junction left unmatched. The CDR3 loop spans 16 amino acids. In DNA form, the CDR3 reads TGTGCCAGCAGGTGGCTAGCGGGGGGGCAGACCGGGGAGCTGTTTTTT. Its translation is CASRWLAGGQTGELFF.

This clonotype showed up many times. The chain uses TRBV7-9 and TRBJ2-5; TRBD1 matches 11 bases. With 5 bases clipped from V and 5 bases from J, the junction kept 4 bases outside the gene matches. The CDR3 is made up of 14 amino acids. Germline lookup yields CDR1 SEHNR and CDR2 FQNEAQ (reference sequence). The CDR3 protein is CASSLGDRGETQYF. The CDR3, as DNA: TGTGCCAGCAGCCTCGGGGACAGGGGGGAGACCCAGTACTTC.

This clonotype has at least ten counts. The chain joins TRBV7-8 to TRBJ1-1; TRBD1 is a possible D gene (6 bases). CDR3 size: 13 residues. Germline CDR1 reads SGHVS; CDR2 reads FQNEAQ. Trimming removed 5 bases at V and 2 bases at J, with 9 bases between. The CDR3 DNA sequence: TGTGCCAGCAGCGAACAGGGTAACACTGAAGCTTTCTTT. This translates into CASSEQGNTEAFF.

The V gene is TRBV6-6, the J gene TRBJ2-1; D is uncertain. This CDR3 contains 15 residues. V dropped 4 bases and J dropped 0 bases, with 10 bases sitting between them. Germline CDR1 MNHNY, CDR2 SVGAGI (reference sequence). In nucleotides, the CDR3 is TGTGCCAGCAGTTTAGCTGTTAGCTCCTACAATGAGCAGTTCTTC. Encoded protein: CASSLAVSSYNEQFF.

The table lists this clonotype with many counts. The CDR3 loop is CASSLARGGNEKLFF. CDR3 DNA sequence: TGTGCCAGCAGCTTAGCTCGGGGAGGGAATGAAAAACTGTTTTTT. The V call is TRBV7-6, the J call TRBJ1-4; no clear D. This CDR3 is 15 amino acids long. The germline CDR1 and CDR2 sequences are SGHVS and FNYEAQ. The ends were cut back, 0 bases at V and 5 bases at J, with 10 bases in the middle.

This clonotype was observed many times. V is TRBV28 and J is TRBJ2-3; 8 nucleotides agree with TRBD1. V was clipped by 5 bases and J by 4 bases; unmatched bases: 5. The CDR3 consists of 14 residues. Germline CDR1 MDHEN, CDR2 SYDVKM. The chain's CDR3 is CASSPDRAADTQYF. For the CDR3, the DNA is TGTGCCAGCAGTCCGGACAGGGCTGCAGATACGCAGTATTTT.

The chain joins TRBV19 to TRBJ2-1; 7 positions match TRBD1. CDR1 and CDR2 (germline): LNHDA, SQIVND (reference sequence). CDR3 size: 13 residues. J lost 9 bases, V lost 4 bases, and 6 bases had no gene match. The CDR3 reads CASSTTGAAEQFF. CDR3 coding DNA: TGTGCCAGTAGTACCACAGGGGCCGCTGAGCAGTTCTTC.

The chain joins TRBV29-1 to TRBJ1-2, with D perhaps TRBD1 (6 bases). The CDR3 extends over 12 amino acids. Trimming pared 6 bases from V and 8 bases from J, leaving 16 bases between. Germline loops: CDR1 SQVTM, CDR2 ANQGSEA. The CDR3 spells CSVPSLRGGYTF. In DNA, the CDR3 is TGCAGCGTCCCCTCATTAAGGGGGGGCTACACCTTC.